The rows below give T cell receptor beta chains drawn from one sample of a study of T cell responses to AZD1222 COVID-19 vaccine. Using immunoSEQ multiplex PCR, the repertoire was profiled, and TCRdb retains in-frame clones only, with some absent. The repertoire has under 70,000 clones, around four fifths of them found once; the top ten carry about 20%. Source: peripheral blood, taken on day 0 of AZD1222 vaccination. The receptors shown here come from an adult in good health. Each CDR3 is given with its conserved first and last residue. A D gene is named only where the DNA matches it firmly. Not all rows give a size; the values are once, few, many and, for expanded clones, a class.

>TRBD1|TRBJ1-2|NA|TRBV2
CASSVVETGANYGYTF
TGTGCCAGCAGTGTAGTGGAGACAGGGGCTAACTATGGCTACACCTTC
>NA|TRBJ1-2|few|TRBV28
CASKKINMNYGYTF
TGTGCCAGCAAAAAAATCAACATGAACTATGGCTACACCTTC
>TRBD1|TRBJ2-1|NA|TRBV4-2
CASSTRTGRNEQFF
TGTGCCAGCAGTACTCGGACAGGGAGGAATGAGCAGTTCTTC
>NA|TRBJ2-5|NA|TRBV29-1
CSVEARVQETQYF
TGCAGCGTTGAAGCCAGGGTCCAAGAGACCCAGTACTTC
>NA|TRBJ1-2|NA|TRBV4-3
CASSLLEDSRYGYTF
TGCGCCAGCAGCCTCCTTGAGGACAGTAGATATGGCTACACCTTC
>TRBD1|TRBJ2-6|NA|TRBV29-1
CSVLGQSGANVLTF
TGCAGCGTGCTGGGACAGTCGGGGGCCAACGTCCTGACTTTC
>TRBD2|TRBJ2-5|few|TRBV28
CASSWTSGAGEETQYF
TGTGCCAGCAGTTGGACTAGCGGTGCGGGGGAAGAGACCCAGTACTTC
>NA|TRBJ1-1|NA|TRBV7-3
CASSLFGNTEAFF
TGTGCCAGCAGCTTATTTGGGAACACTGAAGCTTTCTTT
>NA|TRBJ1-6|NA|TRBV27
CASSLYKIGSPLHF
TGTGCCAGCAGTTTATACAAAATTGGTTCACCCCTCCACTTT
>NA|TRBJ2-1|NA|TRBV6-5
CASSRTGSYNEQFF
TGTGCCAGCAGTCGGACCGGATCCTACAATGAGCAGTTCTTC
>NA|TRBJ2-1|NA|TRBV3-1/TRBV3-2
CASSLPALGDNEQFF
TGTGCCAGCAGCCTCCCTGCGCTGGGCGACAATGAGCAGTTCTTC
>NA|TRBJ1-2|NA|TRBV6-1
CASSEQGRKGYTF
TGTGCCAGCAGTGAACAGGGCAGGAAGGGCTACACCTTC
>NA|TRBJ2-7|NA|TRBV9
CASSPRQVSYEQYF
TGTGCCAGCAGCCCCCGACAGGTTTCCTACGAGCAGTACTTC
>NA|TRBJ2-2|NA|TRBV28
CASKGHPGGGELFF
TGTGCCAGCAAGGGACACCCTGGAGGCGGGGAGCTGTTTTTT
>TRBD1|TRBJ2-7|once|TRBV30
CAGTAFYEQYF
TGTGCAGGGACAGCTTTCTACGAGCAGTACTTC
>NA|TRBJ1-2|NA|TRBV12-3/TRBV12-4
CASSLRESGGYTF
TGTGCCAGCAGTTTAAGGGAGTCCGGCGGCTACACCTTC
>NA|TRBJ2-1|NA|TRBV4-2
CASSQAVSYNEQFF
TGTGCCAGCAGCCAAGCGGTCTCCTACAATGAGCAGTTCTTC
>TRBD1|TRBJ1-5|NA|TRBV7-2
CASSLGQGYNQPQHF
TGTGCCAGCAGCTTGGGACAGGGATACAATCAGCCCCAGCATTTT
>NA|TRBJ2-1|NA|TRBV3-1/TRBV3-2
CASSPQQGRKFF
TGTGCCAGCAGCCCACAACAGGGGAGGAAGTTCTTC
>TRBD1|TRBJ1-2|medium-sized|TRBV7-9
CASSPKTGGEYGYTF
TGTGCCAGCAGCCCAAAGACAGGGGGCGAATATGGCTACACCTTC
>TRBD1|TRBJ1-3|NA|TRBV4-2
CASSQETGKKRNTIYF
TGTGCCAGCAGCCAGGAGACAGGGAAAAAAAGAAACACCATATATTTT
>NA|TRBJ1-2|NA|TRBV6-5
CASTRGSGNYGYTF
TGTGCCAGCACCCGAGGGTCCGGCAACTATGGCTACACCTTC
>NA|TRBJ1-4|NA|TRBV27
CASSLLVGASEKLFF
TGTGCCAGCAGTTTACTCGTGGGGGCGAGTGAAAAACTGTTTTTT
>NA|TRBJ1-5|NA|TRBV11-2
CASSLERSQPQHF
TGTGCCAGCAGCTTAGAACGTAGTCAGCCCCAGCATTTT
>TRBD1|TRBJ2-7|once|TRBV28
CASSDPPETGMGPEQYF
TGTGCCAGCAGTGACCCCCCGGAGACAGGGATGGGTCCCGAGCAGTACTTC
>TRBD1|TRBJ1-1|NA|TRBV7-2
CASRRTGGTEAFF
TGTGCCAGCCGGAGGACAGGCGGCACTGAAGCTTTCTTT
>TRBD1|TRBJ1-2|few|TRBV18
CASSWRDRDVAYGYTF
TGTGCCAGCTCATGGCGGGACAGGGATGTTGCCTATGGCTACACCTTC
>NA|TRBJ1-6|NA|TRBV24-1
CATSDYGSPLHF
TGTGCCACCAGTGATTATGGTTCACCCCTCCACTTT
>NA|TRBJ1-5|NA|TRBV27
CASGQPPQPQHF
TGTGCCAGCGGTCAACCGCCACAGCCCCAGCATTTT
>NA|TRBJ1-5|NA|TRBV6-5
CASRQGDQPQHF
TGTGCCAGCAGACAGGGAGACCAGCCCCAGCATTTT
>NA|TRBJ2-1|NA|TRBV6-2/TRBV6-3
CASSYWGDEQFF
TGTGCCAGCAGTTACTGGGGGGATGAGCAGTTCTTC
>NA|TRBJ2-5|once|TRBV18
CASSLGLRETQYF
TGTGCCAGCTCTCTGGGATTACGGGAGACCCAGTACTTC
>NA|TRBJ1-5|NA|TRBV27
CASSSRDSNQPQHF
TGTGCCAGCAGTTCTCGGGACAGCAATCAGCCCCAGCATTTT
>TRBD1|TRBJ1-3|NA|TRBV6-1
CASSGLTGGSGNTIYF
TGTGCCAGCAGTGGCTTGACAGGGGGCTCTGGAAACACCATATATTTT
>NA|TRBJ1-1|NA|TRBV7-9
CASSPQTVGAFF
TGTGCCAGCAGCCCACAGACAGTCGGAGCTTTCTTT
>NA|TRBJ1-3|NA|TRBV19
CASSIVARISGNTIYF
TGTGCCAGTAGTATAGTGGCCCGGATCTCTGGAAACACCATATATTTT
>TRBD1|TRBJ1-5|once|TRBV9
CASSVGQDSQPQHF
TGTGCCAGCAGCGTGGGACAGGATAGTCAGCCCCAGCATTTT
>NA|TRBJ2-2|NA|TRBV20-1
CSASSGFGYTGELFF
TGCAGTGCTAGTTCTGGGTTTGGGTACACCGGGGAGCTGTTTTTT
>NA|TRBJ2-7|NA|TRBV28
CASSFDQGLGEQYF
TGTGCCAGCAGTTTTGACCAGGGGCTGGGCGAGCAGTACTTC
>TRBD1|TRBJ1-6|NA|TRBV19
CASSIRQGSDSPLHF
TGTGCCAGTAGTATTCGACAGGGGAGTGATTCACCCCTCCACTTT
>NA|TRBJ1-2|NA|TRBV10-3
CAISQAIGMGDGYTF
TGTGCCATCAGCCAGGCAATTGGGATGGGCGATGGCTACACCTTC
>NA|TRBJ1-5|NA|TRBV12-3/TRBV12-4
CASSFAEQPQHF
TGTGCCAGCAGTTTTGCGGAACAGCCCCAGCATTTT
>NA|TRBJ1-2|NA|TRBV2
CASSTGNYGYTF
TGTGCCAGCAGCACAGGAAACTATGGCTACACCTTC